This passage covers 30 T cell receptor beta chains from one sample sequenced in a study of blood T cell repertoires in COVID-19. This table comes from immunoSEQ multiplex PCR, and its TCRdb copy is limited to in-frame clones, with some not included. The sample holds 250,000 to 300,000 clones, approximately 85% seen once. Material for sequencing was PBMCs or T cells enriched from blood (not recorded which). The receptors stem from a woman aged 45 to 65 who had recovered from COVID-19.

The V and J genes are TRBV2 and TRBJ1-2; 10 bases line up with TRBD1. Trimming removed 1 base from V and 2 bases from J; junction bases left unmatched: 1. This CDR3 spans 15 amino acids. The germline V gene has CDR1 SNHLY and CDR2 FYNNEI. The DNA for the CDR3 is TGTGCCAGCAGTGAAGTGACAGGGGGCAACTATGGCTACACCTTC. Translation: CASSEVTGGNYGYTF.

The rearrangement joins TRBV5-6 to TRBJ2-1, with TRBD2 matching over 11 bases. Per germline, CDR1 SGHDT and CDR2 YYEEEE. V lost 6 bases, J lost 7 bases, and 9 bases stayed unmatched. The CDR3 extends over 15 amino acids. As DNA, the CDR3 is TGTGCCAGCAAGAGACTAGCGGGATCTAAAAATGAGCAGTTCTTC. This translates into CASKRLAGSKNEQFF.

V is TRBV2 and J is TRBJ1-2; D might be TRBD1 (5 bases). CDR3 length: 14 amino acids. The germline CDR1 and CDR2 sequences are SNHLY and FYNNEI. V dropped 7 bases and J dropped 1 base, with 13 bases sitting between them. As DNA, the CDR3 is TGTGCCAGCAACAGAGACGGGGGTAACTATGGCTACACCTTC. Its translation is CASNRDGGNYGYTF.

A single count supports this clone. V usage is TRBV7-9 and J usage is TRBJ2-1; 10 bases are shared with TRBD2. The CDR3 runs 16 residues. Trimming removed 8 bases from V and 4 bases from J; junction bases left unmatched: 11. Germline CDR1 reads SEHNR; CDR2 reads FQNEAQ (reference sequence). The CDR3 sequence is CASAGDRTSGYNEQFF. CDR3 in DNA: TGTGCCAGCGCGGGTGACCGGACTAGCGGATACAATGAGCAGTTCTTC.

The genes are TRBV7-9 and TRBJ2-1; 11 nucleotides match TRBD2. The CDR3 is made up of 17 amino acids. Germline lookup yields CDR1 SEHNR and CDR2 FQNEAQ (reference sequence). Trimming took 1 base from V and 4 from J; bases not matched to a gene: 6. For the CDR3, the DNA is TGTGCCAGCAGCTTAGAAGTAGCGGGAGGGCCTTACAATGAGCAGTTCTTC. It translates to CASSLEVAGGPYNEQFF. Using reference TRBV7-9 and TRBJ2-1 for the parts outside the CDR3, the full variable domain is DTGVSQNPRHKITKRGQNVTFRCDPISEHNRLYWYRQTLGQGPEFLTYFQNEAQLEKSRLLSDRFSAERPKGSFSTLEIQRTEQGDSAMYLCASSLEVAGGPYNEQFFGPGTRLTVL.

This sequence joins TRBV27 and TRBJ2-7, with 7 bases lining up with TRBD1. After removal of 4 bases from V and 4 bases from J, the junction contained 4 bases not matched to a gene. The CDR3 consists of 13 residues. Per the germline V gene, CDR1 is MNHEY and CDR2 is SMNVEV (reference sequence). This chain's CDR3 is CASSYRGGYEQYF. In DNA form, the CDR3 reads TGTGCCAGCAGTTACAGGGGTGGTTACGAGCAGTACTTC.

J is TRBJ2-1 and V is TRBV7-2, with 10 bases aligning to TRBD2. The germline V gene encodes CDR1 SGHTA and CDR2 FQGNSA. V lost 1 base to trimming and J lost 7 bases; unmatched junction nucleotides: 16. The length of the CDR3 is 19 residues. The CDR3 region is CASSLVPNLSGRARNEQFF. In nucleotides, the CDR3 is TGTGCCAGCAGCTTAGTCCCAAACCTAAGCGGGAGGGCCCGGAATGAGCAGTTCTTC. The full variable domain, its missing parts supplied by reference TRBV7-2 and TRBJ2-1, is GAGVSQSPSNKVTEKGKDVELRCDPISGHTALYWYRQSLGQGLEFLIYFQGNSAPDKSGLPSDRFSAERTGGSVSTLTIQRTQQEDSAVYLCASSLVPNLSGRARNEQFFGPGTRLTVL.

This rearrangement joins TRBV19 to TRBJ2-7; tentative D call: TRBD2 (6 bases). Germline V gene data show CDR1 as LNHDA and CDR2 as SQIVND (reference sequence). CDR3 length: 18 amino acids. The V and J ends lost 5 bases and 4 bases respectively, with 27 bases between them. Written as DNA, the CDR3 is TGTGCCAGTAGTCCCGTAAGGTCTGCGGGACGGGAGTTTTACGAGCAGTACTTC. Translating gives CASSPVRSAGREFYEQYF.

The genes are TRBV2 and TRBJ2-1; D is uncertain. Trimming removed 6 bases from V and 0 bases from J, with 9 bases in between. CDR1 is SNHLY and CDR2 is FYNNEI in the germline V gene. The CDR3 is 14 amino acids. CDR3 in DNA: TGTGCCAGCAGCGCCTACCGCTCCTACAATGAGCAGTTCTTC. It translates to CASSAYRSYNEQFF.

The V call is TRBV29-1, the J call TRBJ2-3, with 10 bases that match TRBD2. The CDR3 runs to 15 residues. From germline, CDR1 is SQVTM and CDR2 ANQGSEA. With V trimmed by 7 bases and J by 0 bases, 7 bases remained unmatched. DNA of the CDR3: TGCAGCGGGCAGCTAGCGGGAGCTAGCACAGATACGCAGTATTTT. Translation gives CSGQLAGASTDTQYF.

In DNA, the CDR3 is TGCGCCAGCACCCCTCCTAGCGGGAGTGGCACAGATACGCAGTATTTT. It codes for CASTPPSGSGTDTQYF. The rearrangement joins TRBV5-1 to TRBJ2-3, with TRBD2 matching over 10 bases. Germline values: CDR1 SGHRS, CDR2 YFSETQ. This CDR3 is 16 amino acids long. Trimming cost V 6 bases and J 1 base; bases outside gene matches: 8.

V is TRBV2 and J is TRBJ1-5, with TRBD1 identical over 10 bases. V shed 3 bases, J shed 7 bases, and the junction held 6 bases outside the gene matches. The CDR3 consists of 15 residues. Germline CDR1 SNHLY, CDR2 FYNNEI. Here the CDR3 reads CASSDRTGGLQPQHF. The CDR3 region has the DNA TGTGCCAGCAGTGATAGGACAGGGGGTTTACAGCCCCAGCATTTT.

This sequence joins TRBV5-6 and TRBJ2-3; possible D gene TRBD1, 5 bases. Between the trimmed V and J ends, which lost 5 bases and 8 bases, there was a span of 18 bases. This CDR3 has 14 amino acids. Germline CDR1 SGHDT, CDR2 YYEEEE. The DNA of the CDR3 is TGTGCCAGCAGTTGGCGATCCGGGCAGGGTACGCAGTATTTT. It translates to CASSWRSGQGTQYF.

This sequence joins TRBV20-1 and TRBJ2-5; a weak D match, TRBD1 (5 bases). The CDR3 has 11 residues. Germline V gives CDR1 DFQATT, CDR2 SNEGSKA (reference sequence). The CDR3, as DNA: TGCAACCTGAGTAGGGGAGAGACCCAGTACTTC. Translating gives CNLSRGETQYF.

The genes are TRBV2 and TRBJ2-7; a possible D gene is TRBD2 (6 bases). The germline V gene encodes CDR1 SNHLY and CDR2 FYNNEI. This CDR3 spans 15 amino acids. The ends were cut back, 4 bases at V and 2 bases at J, with 15 bases in the middle. CDR3: CASSGSSGFTYEQYF. CDR3 bases: TGTGCCAGCAGTGGGAGTAGCGGTTTTACCTACGAGCAGTACTTC.

V usage is TRBV3-1 (or the pseudogene TRBV3-2) and J usage is TRBJ1-1; 9 positions agree with TRBD1. The CDR3 loop spans 20 amino acids. V lost 0 bases and J lost 2; bases outside the gene matches: 16. Per germline, CDR1 LGHDT and CDR2 YNNKEL (reference sequence). CDR3 region: CASSQESWGQGLRRNTEAFF. The CDR3 DNA reads TGTGCCAGCAGCCAAGAATCGTGGGGACAGGGCCTTCGACGTAACACTGAAGCTTTCTTT.

The genes are TRBV27 and TRBJ2-7; perhaps TRBD2 as D (6 bases). Germline assignment: CDR1 MNHEY and CDR2 SMNVEV (reference sequence). The CDR3 spans 11 residues. V lost 4 bases and J lost 10, with 11 bases in between. The CDR3 bases are TGTGCCAGCAGTTCACGACTAGTTCAGTACTTC. It translates to CASSSRLVQYF.

The rearrangement uses TRBV3-1 (or the pseudogene TRBV3-2) and TRBJ1-6; 7 bases align to TRBD1. V lost 2 bases to trimming and J lost 7 bases; unmatched junction nucleotides: 8. CDR1 and CDR2 (germline): LGHDT, YNNKEL (reference sequence). The CDR3 is 16 amino acids. The CDR3 bases are TGTGCCAGCAGCCAAAAACACGGGACAGCCAATTCACCCCTCCACTTT. Translation gives CASSQKHGTANSPLHF.

The V call is TRBV19, the J call TRBJ2-2; 9 bases match TRBD1. The CDR3 runs to 14 residues. Unmatched junction bases numbered 8, after V lost 8 bases and J lost 7 bases. Germline lookup yields CDR1 LNHDA and CDR2 SQIVND (reference sequence). The DNA of the CDR3 is TGTGCCAGTGCAGACAGGGGGTTGATCGGGGAGCTGTTTTTT. Its protein product is CASADRGLIGELFF.

The chain employs TRBV20-1 and TRBJ2-3, with 9 bases that match TRBD2. V shed 3 bases and J 5 bases; nucleotides not matched to a gene: 15. Germline CDR1 DFQATT, CDR2 SNEGSKA (reference sequence). The CDR3 is 17 residues long. The CDR3 sequence: CSASGRGRREGLDTQYF. In DNA, the CDR3 is TGCAGTGCTAGTGGCAGGGGGAGGCGGGAGGGCTTAGATACGCAGTATTTT.

The gene calls are TRBV15 and TRBJ2-1, with D tentatively TRBD2 (6 bases). V was pared by 0 bases and J by 10 bases, with 25 bases between. The V gene's germline CDR1 is LNHNV and CDR2 YYDKDF (reference sequence). The CDR3 is 18 residues long. The CDR3 nucleotides are TGTGCCACCAGCAGAGATCCCCGCGGTGGGGGGTTTGGAGGAGAGCAGTTCTTC. Its protein is CATSRDPRGGGFGGEQFF.

This chain connects TRBV28 to TRBJ1-5, with D unclear. Trimming removed 4 bases at V and 5 bases at J, with 15 bases between. Germline V lookup: CDR1 MDHEN, CDR2 SYDVKM. This CDR3 has 15 amino acids. The CDR3 DNA sequence: TGTGCCAGCAGTTCTTGGAGGGTGGGAGATCAGCCCCAGCATTTT. Protein product: CASSSWRVGDQPQHF.

This chain connects TRBV30 to TRBJ1-2; TRBD1 matches at 9 bases. Germline CDR1 GTSNPN, CDR2 SVGIG (reference sequence). The ends lost 4 bases at V and 1 base at J; junction bases unmatched: 13. The CDR3 spans 17 residues. The CDR3 reads CAWTQRGQGFINYGYTF. CDR3 nucleotide sequence: TGTGCCTGGACCCAGCGGGGACAGGGATTCATTAACTATGGCTACACCTTC.

The V and J genes are TRBV4-1 and TRBJ1-6; D not resolved. Deletions cut 0 bases from V and 7 bases from J, with 10 bases between. The germline CDR1 and CDR2 sequences are MGHRA and YSYEKL. This CDR3 contains 15 residues. The CDR3 DNA sequence: TGCGCCAGCAGCCAAGATCCAAAAGCGAATTCACCCCTCCACTTT. It translates to CASSQDPKANSPLHF.

CDR3 residues: CASSVGTGSTNYGYTF. CDR3 DNA sequence: TGTGCCAGCAGCGTAGGGACAGGTAGTACCAACTATGGCTACACCTTC. The chain recombines TRBV9 with TRBJ1-2; 7 bases are a match to TRBD1. The germline V gene has CDR1 SGDLS and CDR2 YYNGEE. The CDR3 runs 16 residues. Trimming cost V 0 bases and J 2 bases; bases outside gene matches: 7.

The chain joins TRBV5-1 to TRBJ2-7; weak D call: TRBD1 (6 bases). This CDR3 comprises 14 residues. The V gene's germline CDR1 is SGHRS and CDR2 YFSETQ. V gave up 4 bases and J gave up 8 bases, with 19 bases separating them. The CDR3 loop reads CASSNEAGTKKQYF. The CDR3 coding sequence is TGCGCCAGCAGCAACGAGGCCGGGACAAAAAAGCAGTACTTC.

This clone was seen a handful of times. CDR3 nucleotides: TGTGCCACCAGTCCGGGACAGGGTAGGAACAATGAGCAGTTCTTC. Protein product: CATSPGQGRNNEQFF. The chain joins TRBV24-1 to TRBJ2-1, with TRBD1 identical over 9 bases. This CDR3 contains 15 residues. V trimming: 6 bases; J trimming: 5 bases; junction bases outside the gene matches: 7. The germline gives CDR1 KGHDR, CDR2 SFDVKD.

This clone was found a few times. The chain uses TRBV13 and TRBJ2-7; 10 nucleotides align to TRBD1. V lost 4 bases, J lost 3 bases, and 6 bases stayed unmatched. From germline, CDR1 is PRHDT and CDR2 FYEKMQ (reference sequence). This CDR3 is built from 15 residues. The CDR3 bases are TGTGCCAGCAGCTCCTGGACAGGGGGGTTCTACGAGCAGTACTTC. Translated, it gives CASSSWTGGFYEQYF.

There are a few counts of this clone. This chain joins TRBV29-1 and TRBJ1-2; possible D gene TRBD1, 5 bases. CDR1 is SQVTM, CDR2 ANQGSEA, per germline. The CDR3 has 13 residues. Deletions cut 7 bases from V and 4 bases from J, with 16 bases between. The CDR3 region is CSGYLQESYGYTF. The CDR3 DNA follows: TGCAGCGGATACTTACAGGAGAGCTATGGCTACACCTTC.

CDR3 DNA sequence: TGTGCCAGTAGTATCTCAGGGCAAGGAAGTTACAATGAGCAGTTCTTC. Amino acid sequence: CASSISGQGSYNEQFF. The chain combines TRBV19 with TRBJ2-1; D may be TRBD1 (5 bases). Trimming stripped 3 bases from V and 4 bases from J, with 16 bases between. Germline CDR1 and CDR2: LNHDA and SQIVND (reference sequence). CDR3 size: 16 residues.